One and the same sample provided the 8 T cell receptor beta chains below, sequenced in a study of beta chain features in type 1 diabetes. Study results and caveats: When Type 1 diabetes patients were examined, their TCRB CDR3s proved moderately but significantly shorter in all four CD4+ subsets.

Reverse transcribing all isolated RNA meant expressed TCRB transcripts were sequenced. Sequencing was performed with immunoSEQ multiplex PCR; in TCRdb, only in-frame clones are kept and a portion is missing. The sample consists of about 700,000 clones, roughly an eighth of them appearing once. These receptors' targets are unknown. Sequencing used naive CD4+ T cells from blood. All receptors derive from a man between 18 and 29 years old with type 1 diabetes.

This clone was observed a single time. The gene calls are TRBV5-6 and TRBJ2-4, with D perhaps TRBD2 (6 bases). In germline, CDR1 is SGHDT, CDR2 YYEEEE. V gave up 3 bases and J gave up 1 base, with 8 bases separating them. CDR3 size: 14 residues. CDR3 nucleotide sequence: TGTGCCAGCAGCTCGGGGGTGGCCAAAAACATTCAGTACTTC. It codes for CASSSGVAKNIQYF. Filled out from reference TRBV5-6 and TRBJ2-4, the complete variable domain reads DAGVTQSPTHLIKTRGQQVTLRCSPKSGHDTVSWYQQALGQGPQFIFQYYEEEERQRGNFPDRFSGHQFPNYSSELNVNALLLGDSALYLCASSSGVAKNIQYFGAGTRLSVL.

Comment on this clone: This CDR3 is also generated by other DNA sequences in the sample. This rearrangement joins TRBV27 to TRBJ2-7; D is unresolved. The CDR3 spans 11 residues. V lost 6 bases and J lost 2, with 5 bases in between. The germline CDR1 and CDR2 sequences are MNHEY and SMNVEV (reference sequence). In nucleotides, the CDR3 is TGTGCCAGCAGCTCAGCCTACGAGCAGTACTTC. Its protein product is CASSSAYEQYF.

The table lists this clone with a few counts. The V and J genes are TRBV10-3 and TRBJ1-4; D is perhaps TRBD1 (5 bases). The CDR3 consists of 13 residues. Germline V gene data show CDR1 as ENHRY and CDR2 as SYGVKD. The germline V and J ends were trimmed by 2 bases and 11 bases, with 12 bases remaining between them. DNA of the CDR3: TGTGCCATCAGTGAGAGGGACGGGGAGAAACTGTTTTTT. Translation gives CAISERDGEKLFF.

Details on this clone: The same CDR3 also results from other DNA sequences found in this sample. The V gene is TRBV5-1, the J gene TRBJ2-7; 7 nucleotides line up with TRBD1. Per germline, CDR1 SGHRS and CDR2 YFSETQ. This CDR3 region has 14 residues. V shed 4 bases, J shed 2 bases, and the junction held 6 bases outside the gene matches. This CDR3 is CASSQGQDPYEQYF. CDR3 nucleotide sequence: TGCGCCAGCAGCCAAGGACAGGATCCCTACGAGCAGTACTTC.

This clone was counted a few times. V gene TRBV14 combines with J gene TRBJ1-1; D might be TRBD1 (5 bases). The CDR3 consists of 13 residues. Trimming removed 4 bases at V and 7 bases at J, with 13 bases between. Germline lookup yields CDR1 SGHDN and CDR2 FVKESK. CDR3 sequence: CASSRVPGGEAFF. In nucleotides, the CDR3 is TGTGCCAGCAGCCGAGTACCCGGGGGTGAAGCTTTCTTT.

In its sample, this clone was seen a few times. The chain has TRBV7-2 and TRBJ1-3; no definite D call. This CDR3 contains 12 residues. Germline V gives CDR1 SGHTA, CDR2 FQGNSA. V lost 2 bases and J 3 bases, leaving 2 bases between the germline ends. The DNA of the CDR3 is TGTGCCAGCAGCTTACGTGGAAACACCATATATTTT. Its translation is CASSLRGNTIYF.

This clone has only a few counts. The rearrangement uses TRBV29-1 and TRBJ2-7; possibly TRBD1 for D (5 bases). The CDR3 length is 10 residues. The V gene lost 6 bases and the J gene lost 11 bases, with 14 bases spanning the gap. Germline loops: CDR1 SQVTM, CDR2 ANQGSEA. The CDR3 sequence: CSVVAGKEYF. CDR3 in DNA: TGCAGCGTGGTAGCAGGGAAAGAGTACTTC.

The CDR3 protein is CASSDRTGGTEAFF. Written as DNA, the CDR3 is TGTGCCAGCAGCGACCGGACAGGAGGCACTGAAGCTTTCTTT. The J gene is TRBJ1-1, the V gene TRBV11-3; 7 bases align to TRBD1. Per the germline V gene, CDR1 is SGHNT and CDR2 is YENEEA. V shed 5 bases and J 4 bases; nucleotides not matched to a gene: 7. The CDR3 totals 14 residues.